This T cell receptor beta chain was sequenced in a study of T cell repertoires in cytomegalovirus infection. TCRdb reprocessed the reads with MiXCR, giving one entry per CDR3 protein. The table lists around 430,000 distinct CDR3 sequences, 40% to 50% of them singletons. About this clonotype: Its antigen is undetermined.

The starting material was cultured PBMCs, obtained from culture after CMV antigen stimulation. The source of this sequence is a human donor in good health (CMV status not recorded). Some clones in this sample may be carry-over from other donors' samples.

In nucleotides, the CDR3 is TGTGCCAGCAGGCCGGTTGCGAGGACCGGGGAGCTGTTTTTT. It codes for CASRPVARTGELFF. This chain connects TRBV27 to TRBJ2-2; D remains ambiguous. V lost 6 bases, J lost 5 bases, and 13 bases lay in between. CDR1 and CDR2 from the germline V gene are MNHEY and SMNVEV (reference sequence). This CDR3 spans 14 amino acids.